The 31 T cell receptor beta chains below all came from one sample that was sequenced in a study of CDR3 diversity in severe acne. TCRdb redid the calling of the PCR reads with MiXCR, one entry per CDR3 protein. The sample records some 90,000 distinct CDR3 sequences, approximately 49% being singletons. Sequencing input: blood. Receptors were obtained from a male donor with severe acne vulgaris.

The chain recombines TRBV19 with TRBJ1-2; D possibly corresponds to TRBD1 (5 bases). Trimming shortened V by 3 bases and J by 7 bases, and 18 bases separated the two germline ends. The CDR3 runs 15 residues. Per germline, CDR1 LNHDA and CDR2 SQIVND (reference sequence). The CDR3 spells CASSIRTKGSGGYTF. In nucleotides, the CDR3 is TGTGCCAGTAGTATTCGCACTAAGGGGTCGGGTGGCTACACCTTC.

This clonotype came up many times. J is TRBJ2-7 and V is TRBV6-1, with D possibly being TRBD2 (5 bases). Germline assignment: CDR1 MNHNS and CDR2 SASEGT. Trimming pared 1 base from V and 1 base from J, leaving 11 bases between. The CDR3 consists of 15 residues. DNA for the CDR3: TGTGCCAGCAGTGAAGAGCTTTCGGGGTCCTACGAGCAGTACGTC. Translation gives CASSEELSGSYEQYV.

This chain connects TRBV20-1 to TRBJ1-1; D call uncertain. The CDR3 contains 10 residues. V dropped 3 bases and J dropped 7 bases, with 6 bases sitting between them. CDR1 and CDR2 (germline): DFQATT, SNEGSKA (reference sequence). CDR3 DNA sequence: TGCAGTGCTAGCATCGGTGAAGCTTTCTTT. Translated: CSASIGEAFF.

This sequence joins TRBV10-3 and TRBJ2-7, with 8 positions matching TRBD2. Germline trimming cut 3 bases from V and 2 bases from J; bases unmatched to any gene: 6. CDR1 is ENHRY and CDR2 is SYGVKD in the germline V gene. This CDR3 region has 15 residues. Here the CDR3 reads CAISEPSGRPYEQYF. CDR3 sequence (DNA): TGTGCCATCAGTGAACCTAGCGGGCGTCCCTACGAGCAGTACTTC.

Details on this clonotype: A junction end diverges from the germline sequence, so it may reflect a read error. The CDR3 loop is CSAGNREGGEKPFF. CDR3 sequence (DNA): TGCAGTGCTGGGAACAGGGAGGGAGGTGAAAAACCGTTTTTT. V is TRBV20-1 and J is TRBJ1-4; D is perhaps TRBD1 (6 bases). Germline CDR1 and CDR2: DFQATT and SNEGSKA (reference sequence). The CDR3 sequence is 14 residues long.

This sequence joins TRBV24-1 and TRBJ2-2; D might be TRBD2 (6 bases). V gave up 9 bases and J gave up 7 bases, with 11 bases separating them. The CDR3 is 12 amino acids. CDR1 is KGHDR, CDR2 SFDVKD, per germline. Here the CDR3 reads CATGTVGGELFF. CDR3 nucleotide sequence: TGTGCCACCGGGACTGTCGGCGGGGAGCTGTTTTTT.

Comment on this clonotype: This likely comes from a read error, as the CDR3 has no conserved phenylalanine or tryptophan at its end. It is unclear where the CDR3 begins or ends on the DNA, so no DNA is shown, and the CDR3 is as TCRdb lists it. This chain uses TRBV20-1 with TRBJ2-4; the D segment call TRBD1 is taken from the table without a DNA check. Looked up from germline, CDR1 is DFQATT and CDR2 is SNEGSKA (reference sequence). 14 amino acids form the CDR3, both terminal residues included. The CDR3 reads CSVTEPGFVNIMYI.

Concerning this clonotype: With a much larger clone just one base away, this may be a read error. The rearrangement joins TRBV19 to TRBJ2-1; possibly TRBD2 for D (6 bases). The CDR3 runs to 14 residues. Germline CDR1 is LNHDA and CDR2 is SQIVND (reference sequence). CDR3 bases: TGTGCCAGTGGTATAGCGGCAGGGTACAATGAGCAGTTCTTC. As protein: CASGIAAGYNEQFF.

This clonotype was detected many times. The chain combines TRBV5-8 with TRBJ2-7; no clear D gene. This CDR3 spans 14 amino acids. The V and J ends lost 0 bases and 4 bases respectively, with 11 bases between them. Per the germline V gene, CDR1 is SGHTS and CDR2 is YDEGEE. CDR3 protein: CASSLDRALYEQYF. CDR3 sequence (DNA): TGTGCCAGCAGCTTGGATCGCGCCCTTTACGAGCAGTACTTC.

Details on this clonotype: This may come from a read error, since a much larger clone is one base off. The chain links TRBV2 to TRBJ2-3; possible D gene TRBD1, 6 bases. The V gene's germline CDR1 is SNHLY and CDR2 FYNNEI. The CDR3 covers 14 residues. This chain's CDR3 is CASSRTVSTGTQYF. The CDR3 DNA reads TGTGCCAGCAGTCGGACAGTTAGCACAGGTACGCAGTATTTT. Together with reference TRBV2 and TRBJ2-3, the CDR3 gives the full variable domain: EPEVTQTPSHQVTQMGQEVILRCVPISNHLYFYWYRQILGQKVEFLVSFYNNEISEKSEIFDDQFSVERPDGSNFTLKIRSTKLEDSAMYFCASSRTVSTGTQYFGPGTRLTVL.

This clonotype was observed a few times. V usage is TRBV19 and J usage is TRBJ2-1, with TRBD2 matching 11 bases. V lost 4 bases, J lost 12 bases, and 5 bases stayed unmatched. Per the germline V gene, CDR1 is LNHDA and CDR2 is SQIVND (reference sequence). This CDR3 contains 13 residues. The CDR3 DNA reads TGTGCCAGTAGTACGGGGACTAGCGGTCCGCAGTTCTTC. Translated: CASSTGTSGPQFF.

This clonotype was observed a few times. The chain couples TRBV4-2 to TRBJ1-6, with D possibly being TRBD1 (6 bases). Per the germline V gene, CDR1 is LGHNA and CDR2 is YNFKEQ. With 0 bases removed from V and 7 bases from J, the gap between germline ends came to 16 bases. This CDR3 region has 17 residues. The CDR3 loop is CASSQDGRQDLNSPLHF. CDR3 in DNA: TGTGCCAGCAGCCAAGATGGGAGACAGGACCTCAATTCACCCCTCCACTTT.

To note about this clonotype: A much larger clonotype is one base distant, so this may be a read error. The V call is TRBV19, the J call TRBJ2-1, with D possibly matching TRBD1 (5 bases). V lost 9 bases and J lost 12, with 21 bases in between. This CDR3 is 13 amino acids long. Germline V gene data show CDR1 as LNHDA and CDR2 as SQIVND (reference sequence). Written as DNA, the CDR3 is TGTGCCAGCGGTCGACAGTTTAGGGATGGGCAGTTCTTC. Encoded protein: CASGRQFRDGQFF.

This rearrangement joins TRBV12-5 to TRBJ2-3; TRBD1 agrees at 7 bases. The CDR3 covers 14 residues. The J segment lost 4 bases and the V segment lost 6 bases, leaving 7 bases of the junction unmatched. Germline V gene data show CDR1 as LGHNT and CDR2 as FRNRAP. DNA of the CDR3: TGTGCTAGTGGGGAACACAGGGGATCAGATACGCAGTATTTT. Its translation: CASGEHRGSDTQYF.

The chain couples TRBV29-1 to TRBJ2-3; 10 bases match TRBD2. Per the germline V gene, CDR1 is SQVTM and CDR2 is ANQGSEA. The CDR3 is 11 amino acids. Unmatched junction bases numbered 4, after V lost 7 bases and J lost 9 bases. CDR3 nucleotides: TGCAGCGCCGTAGCGGGAGGAACGCAGTATTTT. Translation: CSAVAGGTQYF.

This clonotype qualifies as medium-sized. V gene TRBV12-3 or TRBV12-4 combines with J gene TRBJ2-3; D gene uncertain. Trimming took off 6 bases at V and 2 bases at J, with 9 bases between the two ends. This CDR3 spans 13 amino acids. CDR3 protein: CASRDSTTDTQYF. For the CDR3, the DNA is TGTGCCAGCAGAGACTCTACCACAGATACGCAGTATTTT.

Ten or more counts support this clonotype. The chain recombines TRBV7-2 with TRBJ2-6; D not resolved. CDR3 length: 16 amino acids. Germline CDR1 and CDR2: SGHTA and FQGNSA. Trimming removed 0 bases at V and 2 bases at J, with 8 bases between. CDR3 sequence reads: CASSLASTTGANVLTF. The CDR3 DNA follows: TGTGCCAGCAGCTTAGCGTCGACAACTGGGGCCAACGTCCTGACTTTC. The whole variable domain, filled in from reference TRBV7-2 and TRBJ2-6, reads GAGVSQSPSNKVTEKGKDVELRCDPISGHTALYWYRQSLGQGLEFLIYFQGNSAPDKSGLPSDRFSAERTGGSVSTLTIQRTQQEDSAVYLCASSLASTTGANVLTFGAGSRLTVL.

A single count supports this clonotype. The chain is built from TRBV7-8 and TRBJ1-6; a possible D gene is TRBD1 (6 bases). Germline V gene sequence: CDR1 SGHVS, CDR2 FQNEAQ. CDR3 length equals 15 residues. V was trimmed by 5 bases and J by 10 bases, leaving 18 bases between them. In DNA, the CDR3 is TGTGCCAGCAGCGCGCACAGGGAAGGGAGCTCACCCCTCCACTTT. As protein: CASSAHREGSSPLHF.

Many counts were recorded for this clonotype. In nucleotides, the CDR3 is TGTGCCAGCAGCTTAGGTGTTGGACTAGCGGGAGTCAATGAGCAGTTCTTC. It translates to CASSLGVGLAGVNEQFF. The J gene is TRBJ2-1, the V gene TRBV7-9; 13 nucleotides align to TRBD2. Germline V gives CDR1 SEHNR, CDR2 FQNEAQ (reference sequence). V gave up 1 base and J gave up 6 bases; unmatched junction bases: 6. The CDR3 is 17 residues long.

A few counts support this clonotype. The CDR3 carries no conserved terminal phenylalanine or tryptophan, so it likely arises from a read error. The CDR3 bases are TGTGCCAGCAGTTACTCGCTAGGGGGTGGATCCTACGAGCAGTACCTC. Translation gives CASSYSLGGGSYEQYL. V is TRBV6-5 and J is TRBJ2-7; the D gene is possibly TRBD1 (6 bases). Germline values: CDR1 MNHEY, CDR2 SVGAGI. The V gene lost 0 bases and the J gene lost 1 base, with 13 bases spanning the gap. The CDR3 totals 16 residues.

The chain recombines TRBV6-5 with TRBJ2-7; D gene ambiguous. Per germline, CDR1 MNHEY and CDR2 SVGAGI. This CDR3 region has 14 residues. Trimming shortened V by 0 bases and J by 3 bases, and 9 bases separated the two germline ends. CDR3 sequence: CASSYSRSYYEQYF. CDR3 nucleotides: TGTGCCAGCAGTTACTCGAGAAGTTACTACGAGCAGTACTTC.

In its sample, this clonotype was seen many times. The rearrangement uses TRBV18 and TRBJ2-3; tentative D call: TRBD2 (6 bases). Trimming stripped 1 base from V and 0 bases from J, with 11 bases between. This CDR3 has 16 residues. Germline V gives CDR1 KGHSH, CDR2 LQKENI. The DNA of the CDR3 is TGTGCCAGCTCACCACAGCCGAGCGGGAGCACAGATACGCAGTATTTT. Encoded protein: CASSPQPSGSTDTQYF. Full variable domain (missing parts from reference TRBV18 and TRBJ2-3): NAGVMQNPRHLVRRRGQEARLRCSPMKGHSHVYWYRQLPEEGLKFMVYLQKENIIDESGMPKERFSAEFPKEGPSILRIQQVVRGDSAAYFCASSPQPSGSTDTQYFGPGTRLTVL.

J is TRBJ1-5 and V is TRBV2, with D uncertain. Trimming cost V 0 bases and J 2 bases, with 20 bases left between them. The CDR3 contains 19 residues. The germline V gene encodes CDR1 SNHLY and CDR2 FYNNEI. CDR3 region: CASSEALLGKWDRNQPQHF. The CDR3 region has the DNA TGTGCCAGCAGTGAAGCGTTATTGGGGAAATGGGATCGCAATCAGCCCCAGCATTTT. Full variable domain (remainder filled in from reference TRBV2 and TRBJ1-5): EPEVTQTPSHQVTQMGQEVILRCVPISNHLYFYWYRQILGQKVEFLVSFYNNEISEKSEIFDDQFSVERPDGSNFTLKIRSTKLEDSAMYFCASSEALLGKWDRNQPQHFGDGTRLSIL.

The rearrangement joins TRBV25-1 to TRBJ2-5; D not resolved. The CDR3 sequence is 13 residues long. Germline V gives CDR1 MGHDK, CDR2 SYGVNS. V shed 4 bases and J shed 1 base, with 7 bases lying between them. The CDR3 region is CASSVGVQETQYF. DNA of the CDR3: TGTGCCAGCAGTGTCGGAGTCCAAGAGACCCAGTACTTC.

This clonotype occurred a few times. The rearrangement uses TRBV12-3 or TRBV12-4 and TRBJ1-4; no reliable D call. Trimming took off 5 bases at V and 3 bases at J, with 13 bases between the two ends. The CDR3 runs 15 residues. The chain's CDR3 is CASSRGNVANEKLFF. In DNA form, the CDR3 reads TGTGCCAGCAGTCGGGGTAACGTGGCTAATGAAAAACTGTTTTTT.

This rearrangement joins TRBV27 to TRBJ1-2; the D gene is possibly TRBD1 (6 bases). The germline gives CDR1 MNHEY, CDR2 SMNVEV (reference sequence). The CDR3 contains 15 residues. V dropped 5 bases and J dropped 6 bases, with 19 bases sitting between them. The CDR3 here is CASSPNPQGGDGYTF. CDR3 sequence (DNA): TGTGCCAGCAGTCCTAACCCACAGGGAGGTGATGGCTACACCTTC.

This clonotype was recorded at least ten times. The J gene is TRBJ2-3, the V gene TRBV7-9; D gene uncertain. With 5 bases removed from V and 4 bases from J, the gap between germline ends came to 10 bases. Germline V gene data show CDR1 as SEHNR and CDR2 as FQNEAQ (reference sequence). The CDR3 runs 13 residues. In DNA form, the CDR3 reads TGTGCCAGCAGCCAACAATTAGCAGATACGCAGTATTTT. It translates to CASSQQLADTQYF.

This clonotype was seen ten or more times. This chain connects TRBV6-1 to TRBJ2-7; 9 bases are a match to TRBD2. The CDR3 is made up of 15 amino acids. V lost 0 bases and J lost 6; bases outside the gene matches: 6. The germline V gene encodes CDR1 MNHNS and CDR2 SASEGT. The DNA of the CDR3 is TGTGCCAGCAGTGAAGCTGGTCTAGCGGGACCCGAGCAGTACGTC. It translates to CASSEAGLAGPEQYV.

The CDR3 spells CSVGHSLSYEQYF. CDR3 nucleotide sequence: TGCAGCGTTGGTCACAGCCTCTCCTACGAGCAGTACTTC. The chain is built from TRBV29-1 and TRBJ2-7; D remains ambiguous. The germline V gene has CDR1 SQVTM and CDR2 ANQGSEA. The V gene lost 4 bases and the J gene lost 0 bases, with 10 bases spanning the gap. The CDR3 totals 13 residues.

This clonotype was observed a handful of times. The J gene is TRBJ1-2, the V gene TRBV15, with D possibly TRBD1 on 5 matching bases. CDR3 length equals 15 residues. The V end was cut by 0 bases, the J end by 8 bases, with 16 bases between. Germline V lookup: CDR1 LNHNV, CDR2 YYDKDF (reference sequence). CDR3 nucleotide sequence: TGTGCCACCAGCAGAGATGCAGGGAAGCGGCTCGGCTACACCTTC. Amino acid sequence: CATSRDAGKRLGYTF.

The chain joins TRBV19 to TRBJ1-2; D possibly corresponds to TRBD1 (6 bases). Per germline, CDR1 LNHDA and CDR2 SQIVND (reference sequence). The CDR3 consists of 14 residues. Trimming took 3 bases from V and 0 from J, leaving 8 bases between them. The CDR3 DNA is TGTGCCAGTAGTATCCCAGGGGCTAACTATGGCTACACCTTC. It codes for CASSIPGANYGYTF.